Described below is a single T cell receptor beta chain sequence and its context. Its recognized antigen is unknown. Base qualities are not at hand, and no much larger clone is one base apart. This record comes from a study of glioma-infiltrating T cells after dendritic cell vaccination (dated by TCRdb to the mid-2010s). At the level of the whole study: Of the approximately 15 glioblastoma patients in the cohort, all drawn from Phase I and II dendritic cell vaccination trials, 9 were newly diagnosed and 6 had recurrent disease. Patients received autologous tumor lysate-pulsed dendritic cell vaccination between the early 2000s and the early 2010s. To make the vaccine, monocyte-derived dendritic cells were cultured for roughly seven days with IL-4 and GM-CSF and then pulsed overnight with autologous tumor lysate. Survival after dendritic cell vaccination was correlated with TCR sequencing metrics, such as TIL content and the overlap between tumor and blood repertoires. Deep sequencing of TCR beta CDR3 regions was used to quantify tumor-infiltrating lymphocyte content and compare tumor and blood repertoires in dendritic cell-vaccinated glioblastoma patients. Each patient got three intradermal injections of the dendritic cell vaccine, spaced at biweekly intervals, in the arm below the axilla.

TCRB CDR3 regions were amplified from about 2 ug genomic DNA, or all available DNA if less, using the immunoSEQ assay. The multiplex PCR employed 60 forward primers targeting TCR V beta segments and 13 reverse primers targeting J beta segments. Synthetic control templates were spiked into each sample at limiting dilution to estimate reads per starting template. Sequencing produced 87 bp reads on the Illumina HiSeq System. On the study's bioinformatics: PCR and sequencing errors were removed by merging closely related sequences with a nearest neighbor algorithm. TCR overlap was defined as the percentage of unique tumor TCR beta sequences that were also present in the same patient's peripheral blood. TCRdb carries this immuneACCESS record with in-frame sequences only. Its versions omit some clonotypes, under half of them owing to an unresolved V gene in the studies checked, with the rest unexplained. The D gene and trimming were derived from the DNA, and the V and J assignments and clone size from that table. This sample lists roughly 47,000 clones; less than 90% were detected once. The top ten clones comprise about an eighth of the sample.

Patients were selected for having adequate residual fresh-frozen tumor tissue and more than two years of available survival data. Molecular status otherwise varied across the glioblastoma patients, but none of them carried an isocitrate dehydrogenase mutation. PBMC were collected before vaccination, two weeks after the third vaccination, and at tumor progression if progression occurred. Genomic DNA was extracted with the Qiagen DNeasy Blood extraction Kit. Here is what the overall study found, with its caveats: The response model built on TCR overlap across three groups was characterized as speculative, with prospective validation still needed. After dendritic cell vaccination, a higher estimated pretreatment TIL content predicted longer time to progression and overall survival. The cohort was small and heterogeneous, and full blood and tumor sets were available for few patients, with initial-recurrent tumor pairs available for even fewer patients. No direct relationship between TCR clonality and survival was found, suggesting a diverse polyclonal response may matter.

This material consisted of blood, taken before dendritic cell vaccination. This TCR came from a human donor with glioblastoma.

Here is the DNA: TGTGCCAGCAGCTTAGGAAGGACAGGGGTTAGGTCCTACGAGCAGTACTTC. Protein translation: CASSLGRTGVRSYEQYF. Here the chain combines TRBV7-9 and TRBJ2-5, with 9 bases in between that match TRBD1. The J call is in doubt because the DNA end fits TRBJ2-7 better. According to the germline V gene (reference sequence), CDR1 reads SEHNR and CDR2 reads FQNEAQ. The CDR3 runs 17 residues from the cysteine to the phenylalanine. Kept here is only the CDR3 DNA, which spans 51 bases and is read in frame from base 1.